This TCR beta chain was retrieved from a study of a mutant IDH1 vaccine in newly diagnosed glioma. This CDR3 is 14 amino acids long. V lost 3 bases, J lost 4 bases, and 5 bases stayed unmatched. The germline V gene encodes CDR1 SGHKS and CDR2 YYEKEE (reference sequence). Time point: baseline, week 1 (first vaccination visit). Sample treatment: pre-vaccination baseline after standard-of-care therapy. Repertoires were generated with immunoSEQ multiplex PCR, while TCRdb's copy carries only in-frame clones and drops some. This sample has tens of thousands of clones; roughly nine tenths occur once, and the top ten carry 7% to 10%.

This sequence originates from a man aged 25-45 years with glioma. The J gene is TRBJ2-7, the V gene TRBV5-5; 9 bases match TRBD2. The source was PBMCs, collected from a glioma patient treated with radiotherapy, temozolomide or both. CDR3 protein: CASSSGLAWYEQYF. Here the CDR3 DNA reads TGTGCCAGCAGCTCGGGACTAGCCTGGTACGAGCAGTACTTC. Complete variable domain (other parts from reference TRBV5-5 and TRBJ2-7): DAGVTQSPTHLIKTRGQQVTLRCSPISGHKSVSWYQQVLGQGPQFIFQYYEKEERGRGNFPDRFSARQFPNYSSELNVNALLLGDSALYLCASSSGLAWYEQYFGPGTRLTVT.